Each of the 8 T cell receptor beta chains below was sequenced from the same sample in a study of identical twins. TCRdb passed the 5' RACE reads through MiXCR, listing each CDR3 protein once. The repertoire holds more than 1.5 million distinct CDR3 sequences, with about 30% as singletons. Sequenced input: cord blood. These receptors were taken from a newborn girl in good health.

The V and J genes are TRBV3-1 and TRBJ2-1; D perhaps matches TRBD2 (6 bases). CDR1 and CDR2 (germline): LGHDT, YNNKEL (reference sequence). The CDR3 has 16 residues. V dropped 2 bases and J dropped 4 bases, with 15 bases sitting between them. In DNA form, the CDR3 reads TGTGCCAGCAGCCAATCGCGGGGCCATTTGTACAATGAGCAGTTCTTC. Its protein product is CASSQSRGHLYNEQFF.

The genes are TRBV20-1 and TRBJ2-5; 9 bases align to TRBD2. The CDR3 extends over 15 amino acids. The germline gives CDR1 DFQATT, CDR2 SNEGSKA (reference sequence). Germline trimming cut 5 bases from V and 0 bases from J; bases unmatched to any gene: 7. CDR3 coding DNA: TGCAGTGCTCTTCGGGCTAGCGGGGACCAAGAGACCCAGTACTTC. Its protein is CSALRASGDQETQYF.

A few counts support this clonotype. The CDR3 nucleotides are TGCAGTGCTAGATTCCGGGACAGGGGTATCACTGAAGCTTTCTTT. As protein: CSARFRDRGITEAFF. The chain recombines TRBV20-1 with TRBJ1-1, with 10 positions matching TRBD1. CDR1 is DFQATT and CDR2 is SNEGSKA in the germline V gene (reference sequence). CDR3 size: 15 residues. After removal of 2 bases from V and 4 bases from J, the junction contained 7 bases not matched to a gene.

The chain uses TRBV28 and TRBJ1-5; 9 bases align to TRBD1. Trimming at V came to 5 bases and at J to 2 bases, leaving 10 bases not matched to a gene. Germline loops: CDR1 MDHEN, CDR2 SYDVKM. CDR3 length: 17 residues. The CDR3 is CASSPSDRGIGNQPQHF. CDR3 DNA: TGTGCCAGCAGTCCTTCGGACAGGGGCATCGGCAATCAGCCCCAGCATTTT. The variable domain in full, completed from reference TRBV28 and TRBJ1-5, reads DVKVTQSSRYLVKRTGEKVFLECVQDMDHENMFWYRQDPGLGLRLIYFSYDVKMKEKGDIPEGYSVSREKKERFSLILESASTNQTSMYLCASSPSDRGIGNQPQHFGDGTRLSIL.

This chain connects TRBV18 to TRBJ2-5; 7 bases agree with TRBD2. The end of the DNA aligns better with TRBJ2-7, so the J call may be wrong. Germline V lookup: CDR1 KGHSH, CDR2 LQKENI. The CDR3 has 12 residues. CDR3 DNA: TGTGCCAGCTCACCCGGGGGGATCGAGCAGTACTTC. This codes for CASSPGGIEQYF.

The chain recombines TRBV28 with TRBJ1-6, with D hard to call. Germline V gene lookup returns CDR1 MDHEN and CDR2 SYDVKM. The CDR3 totals 15 residues. V lost 3 bases and J 8 bases, leaving 14 bases between the germline ends. The CDR3 bases are TGTGCCAGCAGTTTTAGTCTCGGCAGTTATTCACCCCTCCACTTT. Protein sequence: CASSFSLGSYSPLHF.

This clonotype was counted a few times. This chain uses TRBV10-3 with TRBJ1-5; the D gene is possibly TRBD1 (5 bases). Trimming removed 0 bases from V and 6 bases from J, with 15 bases in between. The CDR3 length is 16 residues. The V gene's germline CDR1 is ENHRY and CDR2 SYGVKD. CDR3 sequence reads: CAISESEGIFGQPQHF. CDR3 bases: TGTGCCATCAGTGAGTCCGAGGGGATATTTGGTCAGCCCCAGCATTTT.

There are a few counts of this clonotype. The gene calls are TRBV12-5 and TRBJ1-1; TRBD1 is a possible D gene (6 bases). Between the trimmed V and J ends, which lost 7 bases and 1 base, there was a span of 13 bases. Germline assignment: CDR1 LGHNT and CDR2 FRNRAP. The CDR3 is 14 amino acids. The CDR3 is CASAPGQWNTEAFF. The CDR3, as DNA: TGTGCTAGTGCTCCGGGACAATGGAACACTGAAGCTTTCTTT.